These 9 T cell receptor beta chains were sequenced from one sample in a study of yellow fever vaccine responses in identical twins. TCRdb used MiXCR to reprocess the RT-PCR reads, holding one entry per CDR3 protein. Of around 2,200 distinct CDR3 sequences in the sample, approximately 80% were seen once. The sequenced sample was T cells from blood (PBMCs), unsorted or a sorted subset (not recorded which), obtained before or after yellow fever vaccination (not recorded which). The origin of the receptors is a female donor who received the yellow fever vaccine.

This clonotype was seen a single time. This sequence joins TRBV21-1 and TRBJ2-1; the table's D call, TRBD1, was not checked against the DNA. TRBV21-1 is flagged as a pseudogene. This CDR3 has 15 amino acids. CDR3 bases: TGTGCCAGCAGCAAAGAGGGACAGACATACAATGAGCAGTTCTTC. Encoded protein: CASSKEGQTYNEQFF.

V and J are TRBV11-2 and TRBJ1-2; no definite D call. The CDR3 length is 15 residues. The germline V gene encodes CDR1 SGHAT and CDR2 FQNNGV. Trimming removed 5 bases from V and 7 bases from J, with 20 bases in between. The CDR3 loop reads CASSPPGQRVSGYTF. Written as DNA, the CDR3 is TGTGCCAGCAGCCCCCCTGGGCAAAGGGTCTCTGGCTACACCTTC.

This chain joins TRBV6-2 or TRBV6-3 and TRBJ2-1; 9 nucleotides line up with TRBD2. CDR1 is MNHEY, CDR2 SVGEGT, per germline. V trimming: 0 bases; J trimming: 7 bases; junction bases outside the gene matches: 4. This CDR3 contains 15 residues. This chain's CDR3 is CASSYSREGGNEQFF. The DNA for the CDR3 is TGTGCCAGCAGTTACTCGCGGGAGGGGGGTAATGAGCAGTTCTTC.

The chain couples TRBV11-2 to TRBJ2-1; D might be TRBD2 (10 bases). The germline CDR1 and CDR2 sequences are SGHAT and FQNNGV. V lost 4 bases and J 2 bases, leaving 24 bases between the germline ends. This CDR3 is 19 amino acids long. In DNA, the CDR3 is TGTGCCAGCAGCTACAGGGGGCTAGCGGGGGCCCCGCCCTACAATGAGCAGTTCTTC. Amino acid sequence: CASSYRGLAGAPPYNEQFF.

In its sample, this clonotype is large. The CDR3 nucleotides read TGTGCCAGCAGTCCCGACAGGGCTGAAGCTTTCTTT. Residues: CASSPDRAEAFF. This chain joins TRBV6-1 and TRBJ1-1; 7 bases fit TRBD1. J lost 6 bases, V lost 5 bases, and 3 bases had no gene match. CDR3 length: 12 residues. Germline values: CDR1 MNHNS, CDR2 SASEGT.

The rearrangement uses TRBV11-2 and TRBJ1-4; D might be TRBD1 (5 bases). V dropped 5 bases and J dropped 4 bases, with 20 bases sitting between them. Germline assignment: CDR1 SGHAT and CDR2 FQNNGV. This CDR3 spans 17 amino acids. CDR3 nucleotide sequence: TGTGCCAGCAGCCCGTCCAACCGGGACGGGCATAATGAAAAACTGTTTTTT. Its protein product is CASSPSNRDGHNEKLFF.

This clonotype was observed a few times. The chain links TRBV6-1 to TRBJ1-1; 7 bases are shared with TRBD1. Germline V gives CDR1 MNHNS, CDR2 SASEGT. CDR3 size: 15 residues. Trimming cost V 4 bases and J 2 bases; bases outside gene matches: 7. The DNA for the CDR3 is TGTGCCAGCAGTGTCAGGACAGGCTTAAACACTGAAGCTTTCTTT. It yields the protein CASSVRTGLNTEAFF.

The chain has TRBV11-3 and TRBJ2-5; no reliable D call. Between the trimmed V and J ends, which lost 1 base and 1 base, there was a span of 4 bases. This CDR3 has 13 amino acids. Germline V gene lookup returns CDR1 SGHNT and CDR2 YENEEA. The CDR3 nucleotides read TGTGCCAGCAGCTTAGGATCCCAAGAGACCCAGTACTTC. The encoded protein is CASSLGSQETQYF.

The table lists this clonotype with a count of one. The chain combines TRBV19 with TRBJ1-1, with D hard to call. The CDR3 is 13 residues long. CDR1 is LNHDA, CDR2 SQIVND, per germline (reference sequence). The V end lost 1 base, the J end lost 5 bases, and 8 bases lay between the germline ends. The CDR3 DNA follows: TGTGCCAGTAGTATAGTTGAGGCGACTGAAGCTTTCTTT. It translates to CASSIVEATEAFF.